One TCR beta chain is described in this entry. The V gene's germline CDR1 is SGHAT and CDR2 FQNNGV. The ends lost 1 base at V and 6 bases at J; junction bases unmatched: 6. This CDR3 spans 16 amino acids. The entry originates in a study of shared clonotypes between healthy human individuals. CD4+ cells underwent separation, giving CD45RA+ naive and CD45RA-negative memory subsets. Repertoires were generated with immunoSEQ multiplex PCR, while TCRdb's copy carries only in-frame clones and drops some. The table records 2,500,000 or so clones, more than 80% of them present only once. What was sequenced was naive CD4+ T cells sorted from blood. Noted subset: CD45RA+ positively selected. The V call is TRBV11-2, the J call TRBJ1-6; 7 positions match TRBD1. The receptor was isolated from a man between 18 and 35 years old in good health. The DNA of the CDR3 is TGTGCCAGCAGCTTAGCTACAGGGGCCCGTAATTCACCCCTCCACTTT. It encodes CASSLATGARNSPLHF.